This T cell receptor (beta chain) emerged from a study of monozygotic twins with inflammatory bowel disease. Reprocessing the 5' RACE reads, TCRdb reports a single entry for every CDR3 protein and omits DNA. Here the sample table reports a few hundred thousand distinct CDR3 sequences. The CDR3 is 14 amino acids. CDR1 SQVTM and CDR2 ANQGSEA come from the germline V gene. The chain uses TRBV29-1 and TRBJ2-1; checking the TCRdb D call of TRBD2 is not possible without DNA. What was sequenced was blood. This receptor was obtained from a human donor with ulcerative colitis or Crohn's disease, or a healthy co-twin of an affected twin (not recorded which). The CDR3 is CSVSPGGAYNEQFF.